The subject of this entry is one T cell receptor beta chain. Its antigen is unknown. Samples were taken at baseline and on day 1 of cycles 4 and 7. Assay: immunoSEQ multiplex PCR; the TCRdb copy retains only in-frame clones and omits some. Seen here are tens of thousands of clones, roughly 85% observed once, and the top ten hold 1.5% to 2%. The CDR3 is 16 residues long. V dropped 7 bases and J dropped 8 bases, with 27 bases sitting between them. The germline CDR1 and CDR2 sequences are SGHRS and YFSETQ. These data come from a study of OX40 agonist ivuxolimab in advanced cancers. The study, taken as a whole, reports: CD8+ T cells showed, on average, more clonal expansion than CD4+ cells. With doses of 0.1 to 3.0 mg/kg, CD4+ and CD8+ blood T cells had undergone clonal expansion by week 6.

The TCR was taken from an adult with an advanced solid tumor such as melanoma, head and neck, liver or kidney cancer. This specimen consisted of CD4+ or CD8+ T cells sorted from blood, obtained in a trial of the OX40 agonist ivuxolimab. The V call is TRBV5-1, the J call TRBJ1-2; the D is unclear. This CDR3 is CASLPLGTQSLVGYTF. As DNA, the CDR3 is TGCGCCAGCCTTCCCCTGGGTACACAGAGTCTTGTCGGCTACACCTTC.